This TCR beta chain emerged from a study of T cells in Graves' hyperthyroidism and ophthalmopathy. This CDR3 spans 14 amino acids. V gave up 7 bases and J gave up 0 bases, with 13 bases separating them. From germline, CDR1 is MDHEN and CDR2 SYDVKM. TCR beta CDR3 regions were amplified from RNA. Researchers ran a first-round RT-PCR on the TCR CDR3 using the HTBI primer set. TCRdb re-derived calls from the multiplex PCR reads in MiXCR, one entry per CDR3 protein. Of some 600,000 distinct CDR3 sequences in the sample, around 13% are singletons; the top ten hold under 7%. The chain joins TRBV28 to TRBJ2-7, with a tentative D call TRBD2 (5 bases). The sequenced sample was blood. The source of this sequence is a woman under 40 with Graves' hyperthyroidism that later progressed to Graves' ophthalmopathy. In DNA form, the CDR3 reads TGTGCCAGCATTACCGGAGGAAGCTCCTACGAGCAGTACTTC. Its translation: CASITGGSSYEQYF.